The TCR beta chain under discussion was sequenced for a study of T cell responses to AZD1222 COVID-19 vaccine. Study as a whole: Second-dose intervals of approximately 4 or approximately 12 weeks were pooled.

Findings of the study overall: Baseline serology detected seropositivity in only 5 or 6 AZD1222 recipients. In a largely white British group with more females than males, clonal diversity was possibly underestimated. Distributed over spike, vaccine-associated CD4 TCRs predominated at 160-218 and 743-854.

Using immunoSEQ multiplex PCR, the repertoire was profiled, and TCRdb retains in-frame clones only, with some absent. The sample has about 69,000 clones; roughly 85% are singletons. Between the trimmed V and J ends, which lost 2 bases and 4 bases, there was a span of 13 bases. The length of the CDR3 is 15 residues. Germline-derived CDR1 and CDR2 are KGHDR and SFDVKD. This clone was observed once. Its antigen is undetermined. The source material was peripheral blood, sampled on day 0 of AZD1222 vaccination. This receptor was identified in an adult in good health. The chain carries TRBV24-1 and TRBJ1-1, with a tentative D call TRBD1 (5 bases). CDR3 DNA sequence: TGTGCCACCAGTGATTCCCTCACCGGGGGCACTGAAGCTTTCTTT. As protein: CATSDSLTGGTEAFF.